Below, 28 T cell receptor beta chains from the same sample are listed, as sequenced in a study of PD-L1 blockade in urothelial cancer. Produced via immunoSEQ multiplex PCR; TCRdb's table is partial and in-frame only. The sample records 100,000 or so clones, roughly nine tenths being singletons. Sample: PBMCs, taken around atezolizumab (anti-PD-L1) treatment. These receptors were taken from a woman of 80 years or more with urothelial cancer.

The chain links TRBV5-1 to TRBJ1-4; 10 bases match TRBD1. This CDR3 has 14 amino acids. Germline lookup yields CDR1 SGHRS and CDR2 YFSETQ. V lost 7 bases to trimming and J lost 6 bases; unmatched junction nucleotides: 6. The CDR3 loop reads CASRSGTGDEKLFF. Here the CDR3 DNA reads TGCGCCAGCCGTTCCGGGACAGGGGATGAAAAACTGTTTTTT.

The chain carries TRBV29-1 and TRBJ2-1, with 9 positions matching TRBD2. V was clipped by 8 bases and J by 7 bases; unmatched bases: 12. Germline CDR1 and CDR2: SQVTM and ANQGSEA. The CDR3 length is 14 residues. This chain's CDR3 is CSSRRASGENEQFF. The CDR3 coding sequence is TGCAGCTCCAGGAGGGCTAGCGGGGAGAATGAGCAGTTCTTC.

The chain has TRBV7-9 and TRBJ1-2; TRBD1 is a possible D gene (6 bases). V lost 5 bases and J 4 bases, leaving 23 bases between the germline ends. Per germline, CDR1 SEHNR and CDR2 FQNEAQ (reference sequence). This CDR3 is built from 17 residues. CDR3 sequence (DNA): TGTGCCAGCAGCCTAGATTCCGGGACACTCACCCCCTATGGCTACACCTTC. This encodes CASSLDSGTLTPYGYTF.

The V gene is TRBV6-6, the J gene TRBJ1-5; tentative D call: TRBD1 (5 bases). V was clipped by 3 bases and J by 1 base, with 10 bases between them. In germline, CDR1 is MNHNY, CDR2 SVGAGI (reference sequence). The CDR3 is 15 amino acids. The chain's CDR3 is CASSYEGASNQPQHF. The CDR3 region has the DNA TGTGCCAGCAGTTATGAAGGGGCGAGCAATCAGCCCCAGCATTTT.

The V gene is TRBV4-1, the J gene TRBJ1-1; 10 bases match TRBD1. CDR1 and CDR2 from the germline V gene are MGHRA and YSYEKL. The CDR3 extends over 14 amino acids. J lost 5 bases, V lost 4 bases, and 4 bases had no gene match. The CDR3: CASSLRTGGTEAFF. CDR3 coding DNA: TGCGCCAGCAGCCTCCGGACAGGGGGTACTGAAGCTTTCTTT.

This clone was found once. The CDR3 region is CASSWTVSSGNTIYF. In DNA form, the CDR3 reads TGTGCCAGCAGCTGGACAGTCTCCTCTGGAAACACCATATATTTT. The chain employs TRBV7-2 and TRBJ1-3; tentative D call: TRBD1 (6 bases). Trimming took off 4 bases at V and 0 bases at J, with 10 bases between the two ends. Germline CDR1 SGHTA, CDR2 FQGNSA. The CDR3 totals 15 residues.

V usage is TRBV28 and J usage is TRBJ2-7; the match to TRBD1 covers 7 bases. Germline lookup yields CDR1 MDHEN and CDR2 SYDVKM. V was pared by 7 bases and J by 7 bases, with 10 bases of the junction left unmatched. CDR3 length: 13 amino acids. CDR3 sequence reads: CASNLGGRREQYF. The CDR3 DNA reads TGTGCCAGCAACCTAGGGGGCCGGCGGGAGCAGTACTTC.

The CDR3 sequence is CASSRASSGGPQETQYF. As DNA, the CDR3 is TGTGCCAGCAGCCGGGCCTCTAGCGGGGGCCCCCAAGAGACCCAGTACTTC. The gene calls are TRBV5-6 and TRBJ2-5, with 10 bases lining up with TRBD2. CDR3 length: 17 amino acids. With 4 bases clipped from V and 1 base from J, the junction kept 10 bases outside the gene matches. CDR1 is SGHDT and CDR2 is YYEEEE in the germline V gene.

Only a few counts were recorded for this clone. The chain joins TRBV15 to TRBJ2-2, with 11 positions matching TRBD2. Germline assignment: CDR1 LNHNV and CDR2 YYDKDF (reference sequence). The CDR3 is made up of 18 amino acids. With V trimmed by 0 bases and J by 5 bases, 8 bases remained unmatched. CDR3 sequence (DNA): TGTGCCACCAGCAGAGAACCTGCGGGACTAGCGGTTACCGGGGAGCTGTTTTTT. It is translated as CATSREPAGLAVTGELFF.

The rearrangement uses TRBV10-3 and TRBJ2-1, with 16 bases identical to TRBD2. Trimming removed 6 bases from V and 1 base from J; junction bases left unmatched: 12. The CDR3 has 20 residues. CDR1 and CDR2 (germline): ENHRY, SYGVKD. The CDR3 DNA reads as TGTGCCATCAGCGCGGCAGGGACTAGCGGGAGGGGAGGGTCCTACAATGAGCAGTTCTTC. Protein sequence: CAISAAGTSGRGGSYNEQFF.

The V gene is TRBV11-2, the J gene TRBJ1-1, with D perhaps TRBD1 (6 bases). CDR1 is SGHAT and CDR2 is FQNNGV in the germline V gene. V lost 5 bases and J 1 base, leaving 8 bases between the germline ends. This CDR3 has 13 residues. The CDR3 nucleotides are TGTGCCAGCAGCCGGACAGCGAACACTGAAGCTTTCTTT. Translation: CASSRTANTEAFF.

This clone occurred once. This rearrangement joins TRBV30 to TRBJ2-7; the match to TRBD2 covers 10 bases. With 0 bases clipped from V and 6 bases from J, the junction kept 8 bases outside the gene matches. The CDR3 consists of 15 residues. Looked up from germline, CDR1 is GTSNPN and CDR2 is SVGIG (reference sequence). The CDR3 DNA reads TGTGCCTGGAGTGTAAGGGCTAGCGGGAGTCGCGAGCAGTACTTC. Translated, it gives CAWSVRASGSREQYF.

CDR3 DNA sequence: TGTGCCAGCAGTTCCCCCTACGAGCAGTTCTTC. Protein product: CASSSPYEQFF. The genes are TRBV2 and TRBJ2-1; D call uncertain. The CDR3 spans 11 residues. V was pared by 5 bases and J by 10 bases, with 9 bases between. Germline values: CDR1 SNHLY, CDR2 FYNNEI.

The chain combines TRBV10-1 with TRBJ1-1; D unclear. The CDR3 spans 13 residues. In germline, CDR1 is WNHNN, CDR2 SYGVQD (reference sequence). Between the trimmed V and J ends, which lost 2 bases and 5 bases, there was a span of 9 bases. CDR3 DNA sequence: TGCGCCAGCAGTGAGGGAGGAAGAACTGAAGCTTTCTTT. It yields the protein CASSEGGRTEAFF.

This chain connects TRBV11-1 to TRBJ2-5; the D is unclear. Germline CDR1 is SGHAT and CDR2 is FQDESV (reference sequence). The CDR3 extends over 11 amino acids. The germline V and J ends were trimmed by 5 bases and 3 bases, with 4 bases remaining between them. Here the CDR3 reads CASSLKETQYF. In nucleotides, the CDR3 is TGTGCCAGCAGCCTTAAAGAGACCCAGTACTTC.

CDR3 bases: TGCGCCAGCAGCCCCCCAGGGCAGGGGATTAATGAAAAACTGTTTTTT. It yields the protein CASSPPGQGINEKLFF. This chain uses TRBV4-1 with TRBJ1-4, with D perhaps TRBD1 (6 bases). Deletions cut 4 bases from V and 4 bases from J, with 16 bases between. The CDR3 consists of 16 residues. CDR1 is MGHRA, CDR2 YSYEKL, per germline.

This chain links TRBV27 with TRBJ2-2; 13 bases are a match to TRBD2. The germline V gene encodes CDR1 MNHEY and CDR2 SMNVEV (reference sequence). The ends lost 6 bases at V and 6 bases at J; junction bases unmatched: 13. The CDR3 covers 18 residues. CDR3 coding DNA: TGTGCCAGCAGCCAGATTCGATGGACTAGCGGGAGCCCCGGGGAGCTGTTTTTT. Translated: CASSQIRWTSGSPGELFF.

V usage is TRBV18 and J usage is TRBJ1-1, with D tentatively TRBD1 (6 bases). Germline CDR1 and CDR2: KGHSH and LQKENI. The CDR3 is made up of 15 amino acids. Trimming took off 3 bases at V and 4 bases at J, with 15 bases between the two ends. Here the CDR3 reads CASSPGGGASTEAFF. CDR3 sequence (DNA): TGTGCCAGCTCACCCGGTGGGGGCGCCTCCACTGAAGCTTTCTTT.

The V and J genes are TRBV11-3 and TRBJ2-7, with TRBD1 identical over 10 bases. This CDR3 has 16 residues. V was pared by 3 bases and J by 4 bases, with 9 bases of the junction left unmatched. Germline V lookup: CDR1 SGHNT, CDR2 YENEEA. The CDR3 sequence: CASSLESGQGTYEQYF. CDR3 coding DNA: TGTGCCAGCAGCTTGGAATCGGGACAGGGGACTTACGAGCAGTACTTC.

The chain joins TRBV2 to TRBJ1-4, with 7 bases matching TRBD1. CDR1 SNHLY and CDR2 FYNNEI come from the germline V gene. The J segment lost 1 base and the V segment lost 7 bases, leaving 3 bases of the junction unmatched. The CDR3 sequence is 14 residues long. The CDR3 sequence is CASTWTGTNEKLFF. The CDR3 DNA reads TGTGCCAGCACTTGGACAGGAACTAATGAAAAACTGTTTTTT.

The rearrangement joins TRBV5-1 to TRBJ2-2; 9 bases map to TRBD2. From germline, CDR1 is SGHRS and CDR2 YFSETQ. Germline trimming cut 0 bases from V and 4 bases from J; bases unmatched to any gene: 4. CDR3 length equals 16 residues. CDR3 region: CASSLEAGGRTGELFF. The CDR3 coding sequence is TGCGCCAGCAGCTTGGAGGCGGGAGGGCGCACCGGGGAGCTGTTTTTT.

The rearrangement links TRBV7-3 to TRBJ2-1, with TRBD2 matching over 12 bases. Germline V gene lookup returns CDR1 SGHTA and CDR2 FQGTGA. J was trimmed by 8 bases and V by 6 bases; bases with no gene match: 8. This CDR3 contains 15 residues. The CDR3 protein is CASSRLAGVLDEQFF. CDR3 sequence (DNA): TGTGCCAGCAGTAGACTAGCGGGAGTTTTGGATGAGCAGTTCTTC.

The V and J genes are TRBV6-1 and TRBJ1-5; possibly TRBD1 for D (5 bases). This CDR3 has 13 residues. Looked up from germline, CDR1 is MNHNS and CDR2 is SASEGT. Trimming cost V 3 bases and J 4 bases, with 7 bases left between them. CDR3 coding DNA: TGTGCCAGCAGTGAGTCAGGGAATCAGCCCCAGCATTTT. Translated: CASSESGNQPQHF.

This clone was observed a single time. The J gene is TRBJ2-7, the V gene TRBV6-5; D perhaps matches TRBD1 (6 bases). CDR1 is MNHEY, CDR2 SVGAGI, per germline. V was shortened by 6 bases and J by 2 bases, with 17 bases between the two germline ends. The CDR3 is made up of 15 amino acids. The chain's CDR3 is CASSYRQVGPYEQYF. In DNA, the CDR3 is TGTGCCAGCAGCTATAGACAGGTTGGGCCCTACGAGCAGTACTTC.

This clone has a single count. The V gene is TRBV11-3, the J gene TRBJ2-1; D perhaps matches TRBD2 (6 bases). V lost 1 base, J lost 3 bases, and 10 bases lay in between. Germline CDR1 SGHNT, CDR2 YENEEA. CDR3 length: 15 residues. CDR3 sequence reads: CASSLGRENYNEQFF. The CDR3 nucleotides are TGTGCCAGCAGCTTAGGGCGGGAAAACTACAATGAGCAGTTCTTC.

The genes are TRBV28 and TRBJ1-2, with 7 bases that match TRBD1. From germline, CDR1 is MDHEN and CDR2 SYDVKM. Unmatched junction bases numbered 8, after V lost 6 bases and J lost 4 bases. This CDR3 contains 14 residues. CDR3 region: CASSGDRELYGYTF. The CDR3 DNA follows: TGTGCCAGCAGCGGTGACAGGGAACTCTATGGCTACACCTTC.

The chain uses TRBV30 and TRBJ2-7, with D perhaps matching TRBD1 (6 bases). The CDR3 sequence is 13 residues long. Between the trimmed V and J ends, which lost 0 bases and 0 bases, there was a span of 6 bases. CDR1 is GTSNPN and CDR2 is SVGIG in the germline V gene (reference sequence). The CDR3 sequence is CAWSVGGSYEQYF. In DNA form, the CDR3 reads TGTGCCTGGAGTGTAGGGGGCTCCTACGAGCAGTACTTC.

The J gene is TRBJ1-1, the V gene TRBV28, with a tentative D call TRBD1 (5 bases). CDR3 length equals 14 residues. Looked up from germline, CDR1 is MDHEN and CDR2 is SYDVKM. Trimming took off 1 base at V and 6 bases at J, with 12 bases between the two ends. This CDR3 reads CASSLYGARAEAFF. The CDR3 region has the DNA TGTGCCAGCAGTTTATATGGAGCCAGGGCTGAAGCTTTCTTT.